This TCR beta chain was sequenced during a study of control samples from healthy donors and cancer patients. Trimming left V 7 bases short and J 4 bases short, with 19 bases between. This CDR3 region has 15 residues. Germline V gives CDR1 LNHDA, CDR2 SQIVND (reference sequence). Measured with immunoSEQ multiplex PCR; TCRdb has only the in-frame clones, and not every one. The sample gives approximately 160,000 clones, roughly 95% of which show up once; about 4% is in the top ten. The sample consisted of blood. This receptor was taken from a woman aged 55-69 years in good health. V and J are TRBV19 and TRBJ1-2; the D gene is possibly TRBD1 (5 bases). In DNA form, the CDR3 reads TGTGCCAGTACCCCCTCCTATGGGGGTACCTATGGCTACACCTTC. It is translated as CASTPSYGGTYGYTF.